These 21 T cell receptor delta chains were sequenced from one sample in a study of gamma-delta T cells after stem cell transplantation. TCRdb repeated clone calling on the RT-PCR reads with CATT. Here the sample spans under 6,500 delta-chain clones, around 2% being singletons. The sample consisted of gamma-delta T cells. The receptors were gathered from a human donor. It is not recorded whose cells these are; they may come from a transplant donor.

This clone has only a few counts. Translating this DNA gives a protein that differs at residue 8 from the TCRdb one, which belongs to a much larger clone; a read error is likely, and the protein shown is this translation. The chain carries TRDV2 and TRDJ1; D is ambiguous. V lost 0 bases and J lost 1, with 17 bases in between. Germline CDR1 is GEAIGNYY and CDR2 is EKD. The CDR3 spans 17 residues. CDR3 bases: TGTGCCTGTGACACCCTGCCTGAGGGACACTTCACCGATAAACTCATCTTT. This encodes CACDTLPEGHFTDKLIF.

This clone was seen many times. This rearrangement joins TRDV2 to TRDJ1, with TRDD3 identical over 9 bases. The CDR3 is made up of 19 amino acids. Germline CDR1 is GEAIGNYY and CDR2 is EKD. V lost 3 bases and J lost 0; bases outside the gene matches: 16. As DNA, the CDR3 is TGTGCCTGTGACTCGATGAGTTTGACTGGGGGACCTTACACCGATAAACTCATCTTT. It is translated as CACDSMSLTGGPYTDKLIF.

Concerning this clone itself: A far larger clone lies a single base away; this is likely a read error. Other DNA sequences in the sample encode the same CDR3. The V and J genes are TRDV2 and TRDJ1; 12 bases are shared with TRDD3. This CDR3 has 19 amino acids. Germline V gene data show CDR1 as GEAIGNYY and CDR2 as EKD. V dropped 7 bases and J dropped 1; count of bases not matched to a gene: 18. The CDR3 coding sequence is TGTGCCTGCGACCCACTTGTCCTGGGGGATACGCTTAGCACCGATAAACTCATCTTT. Amino acids: CACDPLVLGDTLSTDKLIF.

By frequency in the sample, this clone is medium-sized. Different DNA sequences within this sample yield the same CDR3. The rearrangement links TRDV2 to TRDJ1; 12 positions match TRDD3. The trim removed 3 bases at V and 10 bases at J, leaving 11 bases unmatched. The CDR3 runs to 15 residues. CDR1 and CDR2 (germline): GEAIGNYY, EKD. The CDR3 sequence: CACDSLLGDTESLIF. The CDR3 nucleotides are TGTGCCTGTGACTCCTTACTGGGGGATACCGAGTCACTCATCTTT.

The table lists this clone with many counts. Other DNA sequences in this specimen translate into the identical CDR3. The chain combines TRDV2 with TRDJ1, with 10 bases aligning to TRDD3. After removal of 1 base from V and 2 bases from J, the junction contained 9 bases not matched to a gene. This CDR3 is 17 amino acids long. Per the germline V gene, CDR1 is GEAIGNYY and CDR2 is EKD. The CDR3 DNA reads TGTGCCTGTGACACATTACTGGGGGATCCACCGACCGATAAACTCATCTTT. Translating gives CACDTLLGDPPTDKLIF.

Points on this clone: The translation of this DNA and the TCRdb protein of a much larger clone differ at residue 7, probably owing to a read error; the protein shown here is translated from the DNA. The chain combines TRDV2 with TRDJ1; 11 positions agree with TRDD3. CDR1 and CDR2 (germline): GEAIGNYY, EKD. The CDR3 consists of 17 residues. V shed 0 bases and J 3 bases; nucleotides not matched to a gene: 8. The CDR3 DNA reads TGTGCCTGTGACACCGTCAGTGGGGGATACGAAGCCGATAAACTCATCTTT. Protein product: CACDTVSGGYEADKLIF.

In the case of this clone: Translating this DNA gives a protein that differs at residue 15 from the TCRdb one, which belongs to a much larger clone; a read error is likely, and the protein shown is this translation. The chain recombines TRDV2 with TRDJ1; 11 nucleotides align to TRDD3. The CDR3 runs to 20 residues. Germline CDR1 and CDR2: GEAIGNYY and EKD. V shed 0 bases and J 4 bases; nucleotides not matched to a gene: 18. The CDR3 sequence: CACDTVPTGLGDRRIDKLIF. The CDR3 DNA reads as TGTGCCTGTGACACCGTCCCTACGGGACTGGGGGATAGGAGGATCGATAAACTCATCTTT.

This sequence joins TRDV2 and TRDJ1; TRDD3 aligns across 11 bases. The germline V gene has CDR1 GEAIGNYY and CDR2 EKD. The CDR3 sequence is 16 residues long. V lost 3 bases and J lost 3; bases outside the gene matches: 8. CDR3 residues: CACDALGDTEADKLIF. The CDR3 DNA sequence: TGTGCCTGTGACGCCTTGGGGGATACGGAGGCCGATAAACTCATCTTT.

A note on this clone: TCRdb has a much larger clone's protein, which differs at residue 7 from the translation of this DNA, likely because of a read error; what is shown is the protein translated from the DNA. The J gene is TRDJ1, the V gene TRDV2, with 10 positions matching TRDD3. Germline CDR1 reads GEAIGNYY; CDR2 reads EKD. The CDR3 sequence is 18 residues long. V trimming: 0 bases; J trimming: 1 base; junction bases outside the gene matches: 10. CDR3 nucleotide sequence: TGTGCCTGTGACACCGTGCCCCTTACTGGGGGATCCACCGATAAACTCATCTTT. Protein: CACDTVPLTGGSTDKLIF.

A note on this clone: A far larger clone is one base from this, pointing to a likely read error. The same CDR3 arises from other DNA sequences in this sample as well. The rearrangement links TRDV2 to TRDJ1; 9 positions match TRDD3. V trimming: 3 bases; J trimming: 2 bases; junction bases outside the gene matches: 18. This CDR3 spans 19 amino acids. Germline loops: CDR1 GEAIGNYY, CDR2 EKD. The CDR3 coding sequence is TGTGCCTGTGACCTTGTACAACTTACCGGGGGATACCTAACCGATAAACTCATCTTT. This encodes CACDLVQLTGGYLTDKLIF.

Relative to its sample, this clone is medium-sized. CDR3 sequence: CACDTLGDKRDTDKLIF. CDR3 bases: TGTGCCTGTGACACCCTGGGGGATAAGAGGGACACCGATAAACTCATCTTT. This sequence joins TRDV2 and TRDJ1; TRDD3 matches 10 bases. The CDR3 is 17 residues long. Germline lookup yields CDR1 GEAIGNYY and CDR2 EKD. J gave up 0 bases and V 0 bases, and 6 bases lay outside the gene matches.

This clone was seen only a few times. Being one base from a much bigger clone, this may be a read error. DNA of the CDR3: TGTGCCTGTGACACCGTGCGGAAAGTGTCTGGGGCCGATAAACTCATCTTT. Protein sequence: CACDTVRKVSGADKLIF. The rearrangement uses TRDV2 and TRDJ1, with D tentatively TRDD3 (6 bases). This CDR3 comprises 17 residues. Germline V gene sequence: CDR1 GEAIGNYY, CDR2 EKD. Trimming left V 0 bases short and J 3 bases short, with 19 bases between.

This clone was counted only a few times. One junction end does not reproduce the germline sequence, and a read error may be involved. The same CDR3 arises from other DNA sequences in this sample as well. The V and J genes are TRDV2 and TRDJ3; possible D gene TRDD3, 5 bases. The CDR3 loop spans 18 amino acids. Germline CDR1 reads GEAIGNYY; CDR2 reads EKD. CDR3 residues: CACDTGSPKSWDTRRMFF. The CDR3 nucleotides are TGTGCCTGCGACACCGGATCACCCAAATCCTGGGACACCCGACGGATGTTTTTC.

A note on this clone: A read error may explain this, as a much larger clone is one base away. V usage is TRDV2 and J usage is TRDJ1; 13 bases are a match to TRDD3. CDR3 size: 19 residues. With V trimmed by 0 bases and J by 1 base, 10 bases remained unmatched. The germline V gene encodes CDR1 GEAIGNYY and CDR2 EKD. The CDR3 DNA follows: TGTGCCTGTGACACCGCACTGGGGGATACGCGGATTAGCACCGATAAACTCATCTTT. It is translated as CACDTALGDTRISTDKLIF.

This clone was seen more than once but under ten times. TCRdb's listed protein matches a much larger clone and diverges from this DNA's translation at residue 13, likely through a read error; the protein shown comes from the DNA. This chain links TRDV2 with TRDJ1; 13 bases align to TRDD3. Per germline, CDR1 GEAIGNYY and CDR2 EKD. Unmatched junction bases numbered 15, after V lost 3 bases and J lost 3 bases. This CDR3 spans 19 amino acids. The CDR3 is CACDLITGGYALHPDKLIF. The CDR3, as DNA: TGTGCCTGTGACCTCATTACTGGGGGATACGCACTTCACCCCGATAAACTCATCTTT.

In the case of this clone: This likely came from a read error, as a far larger clone is one base away. Other DNA sequences from this sample encode an identical CDR3 as well. The V gene is TRDV2, the J gene TRDJ1; maybe TRDD3 (6 bases). The CDR3 runs 15 residues. Germline V gene lookup returns CDR1 GEAIGNYY and CDR2 EKD. CDR3 bases: TGCGCCTGTGACACTGTACTGGGAAACCGCGATAAACTCATCTTT. Protein product: CACDTVLGNRDKLIF.

This clone was recorded a few times. The protein given by TCRdb reflects a much larger clone and differs at residue 4 from this DNA's translation, likely from a read error; the protein shown is the DNA's translation. The chain couples TRDV2 to TRDJ1; 13 positions match TRDD3. Germline loops: CDR1 GEAIGNYY, CDR2 EKD. The CDR3 extends over 19 amino acids. CDR3 sequence: CACGTLLGDTRPSGGKLIF. The DNA of the CDR3 is TGTGCCTGTGGCACCTTACTGGGGGATACGCGCCCTTCAGGTGGTAAACTCATCTTT.

This clone has only a few counts. The chain uses TRDV2 and TRDJ1; 10 nucleotides align to TRDD3. With 1 base clipped from V and 0 bases from J, the junction kept 13 bases outside the gene matches. Germline assignment: CDR1 GEAIGNYY and CDR2 EKD. The CDR3 spans 19 residues. The CDR3 here is CACDTLGDKPWMYTDKLIF. CDR3 nucleotide sequence: TGTGCCTGTGACACGCTGGGGGATAAACCTTGGATGTACACCGATAAACTCATCTTT.

The CDR3 region is CACDKLGAVYTDKLIF. The CDR3 region has the DNA TGTGCCTGTGACAAACTGGGGGCCGTGTACACCGATAAACTCATCTTT. The V call is TRDV2, the J call TRDJ1; 8 bases line up with TRDD3. The CDR3 sequence is 16 residues long. The trim removed 2 bases at V and 0 bases at J, leaving 7 bases unmatched. Per the germline V gene, CDR1 is GEAIGNYY and CDR2 is EKD.

This clone has ten or more counts. One base separates it from a far larger clone, so it is likely a read error. This chain connects TRDV2 to TRDJ1; TRDD3 matches 8 bases. CDR1 is GEAIGNYY and CDR2 is EKD in the germline V gene. This CDR3 contains 16 residues. V lost 2 bases and J lost 0; bases outside the gene matches: 7. The CDR3 loop reads CACDKLGGRYTDKLIF. The DNA for the CDR3 is TGTGCCTGTGACAAACTGGGGGGTCGATACACCGATAAACTCATCTTT.

This clone came up a few times. The protein that TCRdb holds for this DNA derives from a much larger clone and differs from the translated DNA at residue 2, which likely indicates a read error; the protein shown here is translated from the DNA. J is TRDJ1 and V is TRDV2; TRDD3 aligns across 12 bases. CDR1 is GEAIGNYY and CDR2 is EKD in the germline V gene. This CDR3 contains 18 residues. The CDR3 sequence is CSCDSLLGDTSYTDKLIF. The CDR3, as DNA: TGTTCCTGTGACTCATTACTGGGGGATACAAGTTACACCGATAAACTCATCTTT.